This T cell receptor (beta chain) was recorded in a study of blood T cells in healthy people across ages. Study-level results: The long-lived group displayed more naive CD4+ cells, plus higher diversity, than the aged donors did. The study lacked donor CMV status, which possibly confounded expanded clonotype changes.

This clonotype was recorded many times. No antigen is known for it. A second PCR of 7 to 11 cycles used a sample-barcoded 5' primer and a J-beta primer mix. TCRdb independently ran MiXCR on the 5' RACE reads; one entry per CDR3 protein. The repertoire holds 550,000 to 650,000 distinct CDR3 sequences, with roughly 30% as singletons. From germline, CDR1 is SGHVS and CDR2 FNYEAQ. The CDR3 length is 18 residues. Losses at the gene ends were 2 bases for V and 1 base for J; bases not matched to a gene: 10. The chain links TRBV7-6 to TRBJ2-5; 10 nucleotides align to TRBD2. Sample: blood. The TCR originated in a woman older than 75 in good health. CDR3 bases: TGTGCCAGCAGCTTAATGGCTAGCGGGGGTCCAATCCAAGAGACCCAGTACTTC. Its translation is CASSLMASGGPIQETQYF.